This T cell receptor (beta chain) is from a study of T cell clonality in common variable immunodeficiency. Study-level findings and limits: Reportedly, TCR beta sequences from common variable immunodeficiency showed fewer deletions and N-nucleotide insertions.

TCRdb's table, derived via immunoSEQ multiplex PCR, lists solely in-frame clones and lacks some. In total the sample includes approximately 38,000 clones, none of them seen once. This clone was counted many times. What it binds is unknown. The CDR3 end lies 3 residues beyond the end of the read and is filled in from the germline J gene. This CDR3 has 12 residues. Germline values: CDR1 DFQATT, CDR2 SNEGSKA (reference sequence). V shed 6 bases, J shed 6 bases, and the junction held 4 bases outside the gene matches. V and J are TRBV20-1 and TRBJ2-5, with TRBD2 matching 10 bases. This clonotype was obtained from a human donor with common variable immunodeficiency. Specimen: peripheral blood mononuclear cells. CDR3 amino acids: CSAGSGGKTQYF. CDR3 DNA (partial): TGCAGTGCCGGTAGCGGGGGGAAGACC.